This T cell receptor beta chain was obtained from a study of blood T cell repertoires in COVID-19. Using immunoSEQ multiplex PCR, the repertoire was profiled, and TCRdb retains in-frame clones only, with some absent. This sample carries about 71,000 clones, approximately 90% of them seen once, and the ten largest clones take under 6.5%. This CDR3 has 13 residues. The V and J ends lost 0 bases and 7 bases respectively, with 10 bases between them. Germline V gives CDR1 SGHRS, CDR2 YFSETQ. The sequence was collected from a woman younger than 35 with acute or convalescent COVID-19. The V call is TRBV5-1, the J call TRBJ1-1; D unclear. Material for sequencing was peripheral blood. This CDR3 is CASSLGHAYEAFF. In DNA, the CDR3 is TGCGCCAGCAGCTTGGGTCACGCGTATGAAGCTTTCTTT.